The 26 T cell receptor beta chains below come from one sample, sequenced in a study of blood T cells in healthy people across ages. Combining a sample-barcoded 5' primer with a J-beta primer mix, a second PCR ran for about 6 to 11 cycles. Via MiXCR, TCRdb re-called the 5' RACE reads, giving one row per CDR3 protein. The table lists around 1,500,000 distinct CDR3 sequences, 25% to 30% of them singletons. The sample comprised blood. These receptors came from a woman younger than 45 in good health.

The chain combines TRBV5-1 with TRBJ1-2, with D perhaps TRBD1 (5 bases). CDR3 size: 13 residues. CDR1 and CDR2 (germline): SGHRS, YFSETQ. The V gene lost 0 bases and the J gene lost 7 bases, with 10 bases spanning the gap. CDR3 sequence: CASSLAAGSGYTF. CDR3 nucleotides: TGCGCCAGCAGCTTGGCAGCAGGGTCTGGCTACACCTTC.

This sequence joins TRBV5-5 and TRBJ2-5, with TRBD2 as a possible D gene (5 bases). Germline loops: CDR1 SGHKS, CDR2 YYEKEE (reference sequence). V was clipped by 0 bases and J by 1 base, with 16 bases between them. The CDR3 covers 17 residues. CDR3 nucleotides: TGTGCCAGCAGCTTGGCCCCAAATAGCGCCGGCCAAGAGACCCAGTACTTC. As protein: CASSLAPNSAGQETQYF.

V usage is TRBV6-2 or TRBV6-3 and J usage is TRBJ1-6; TRBD1 agrees at 7 bases. After removal of 6 bases from V and 10 bases from J, the junction contained 6 bases not matched to a gene. Per germline, CDR1 MNHEY and CDR2 SVGEGT. The CDR3 extends over 13 amino acids. The CDR3, as DNA: TGTGCCAGCAGCCAAACAGGGGCCTCACCCCTCCACTTT. As protein: CASSQTGASPLHF.

This clonotype showed up just a few times. This chain connects TRBV7-9 to TRBJ1-5, with D hard to call. Trimming stripped 3 bases from V and 8 bases from J, with 11 bases between. The CDR3 extends over 13 amino acids. Per germline, CDR1 SEHNR and CDR2 FQNEAQ (reference sequence). CDR3 sequence: CASSFGGQEPQHF. The CDR3 DNA reads TGTGCCAGCAGCTTCGGCGGGCAGGAGCCCCAGCATTTT.

This clonotype was recorded many times. The chain has TRBV20-1 and TRBJ2-1; 16 nucleotides align to TRBD2. CDR1 and CDR2 (germline): DFQATT, SNEGSKA (reference sequence). Trimming took 5 bases from V and 0 from J; bases not matched to a gene: 13. CDR3 size: 20 residues. Written as DNA, the CDR3 is TGCAGTGCTTCCCCCGCCCCGGGACTAGCGGGGGGGAGCTCCTACAATGAGCAGTTCTTC. Residues: CSASPAPGLAGGSSYNEQFF.

This clonotype was recorded many times. The chain combines TRBV12-3 or TRBV12-4 with TRBJ2-2; D is possibly TRBD1 (5 bases). The V gene lost 6 bases and the J gene lost 1 base, with 9 bases spanning the gap. The CDR3 consists of 14 residues. DNA of the CDR3: TGTGCCAGCAGCTTTACAGGGAACACCGGGGAGCTGTTTTTT. It translates to CASSFTGNTGELFF.

The chain recombines TRBV19 with TRBJ1-5; possibly TRBD1 for D (6 bases). CDR3 length: 15 residues. V dropped 11 bases and J dropped 0 bases, with 17 bases sitting between them. CDR1 LNHDA and CDR2 SQIVND come from the germline V gene (reference sequence). For the CDR3, the DNA is TGTGCCGCATCGGAGGACAGATCTAGCAATCAGCCCCAGCATTTT. This encodes CAASEDRSSNQPQHF.

This clonotype was seen repeatedly, ten times or more. CDR3 residues: CSVGGGTKETQYF. The DNA for the CDR3 is TGCAGCGTCGGCGGGGGAACAAAAGAGACCCAGTACTTC. The chain uses TRBV29-1 and TRBJ2-5, with 7 bases that match TRBD2. Per germline, CDR1 SQVTM and CDR2 ANQGSEA. The ends lost 6 bases at V and 3 bases at J; junction bases unmatched: 7. The CDR3 length is 13 residues. The full variable domain, rest sourced from reference TRBV29-1 and TRBJ2-5, is SAVISQKPSRDICQRGTSLTIQCQVDSQVTMMFWYRQQPGQSLTLIATANQGSEATYESGFVIDKFPISRPNLTFSTLTVSNMSPEDSSIYLCSVGGGTKETQYFGPGTRLLVL.

A few counts support this clonotype. The genes are TRBV6-1 and TRBJ2-3, with TRBD1 matching 9 bases. This CDR3 has 15 residues. Germline CDR1 MNHNS, CDR2 SASEGT. The J segment lost 4 bases and the V segment lost 6 bases, leaving 8 bases of the junction unmatched. The CDR3 region is CASRHRDRASDTQYF. CDR3 sequence (DNA): TGTGCCAGCAGACACCGGGACAGGGCGTCAGATACGCAGTATTTT.

This clonotype was picked up many times. The chain couples TRBV29-1 to TRBJ2-5, with D unresolved. Germline V gives CDR1 SQVTM, CDR2 ANQGSEA. V was pared by 2 bases and J by 1 base, with 14 bases between. CDR3 length equals 15 residues. The CDR3 region is CSVEPLERFQETQYF. DNA for the CDR3: TGCAGCGTTGAACCCCTCGAACGTTTCCAAGAGACCCAGTACTTC.

In this sample, this clonotype turned up many times. The V call is TRBV29-1, the J call TRBJ2-1, with D perhaps TRBD1 (6 bases). The CDR3 extends over 14 amino acids. Trimming removed 7 bases from V and 3 bases from J, with 16 bases in between. Germline CDR1 and CDR2: SQVTM and ANQGSEA. The CDR3 reads CSAQLDRNYNEQFF. The CDR3 DNA sequence: TGCAGCGCCCAATTGGACAGAAACTACAATGAGCAGTTCTTC.

CDR3 sequence (DNA): TGCGCCAGCACCCCACTCGGGAACGAAGAGACCCAGTACTTC. It specifies CASTPLGNEETQYF. V and J are TRBV5-1 and TRBJ2-5; tentatively, D is TRBD2 (5 bases). Between the trimmed V and J ends, which lost 6 bases and 3 bases, there was a span of 15 bases. The CDR3 runs 14 residues. Germline V gene data show CDR1 as SGHRS and CDR2 as YFSETQ.

The J gene is TRBJ1-2, the V gene TRBV20-1; D call uncertain. Per germline, CDR1 DFQATT and CDR2 SNEGSKA (reference sequence). Between the trimmed V and J ends, which lost 7 bases and 6 bases, there was a span of 12 bases. The length of the CDR3 is 11 residues. The CDR3, as DNA: TGCAGTGGACTCCCCCCGAATGGCTACACCTTC. Its protein product is CSGLPPNGYTF.

Regarding this clonotype: One junction end does not reproduce the germline sequence, and a read error may be involved. The J gene is TRBJ1-5, the V gene TRBV18; tentatively, D is TRBD1 (6 bases). The CDR3 runs to 17 residues. The germline CDR1 and CDR2 sequences are KGHSH and LQKENI. CDR3 protein: CASSPQRDISSNRPQHF. CDR3 nucleotide sequence: TGTGCCAGCTCACCACAAAGGGACATCTCGAGCAATCGGCCCCAGCATTTT.

This chain uses TRBV20-1 with TRBJ2-1; weak D call: TRBD2 (5 bases). V dropped 8 bases and J dropped 13 bases, with 18 bases sitting between them. The CDR3 sequence is 11 residues long. Germline CDR1 and CDR2: DFQATT and SNEGSKA (reference sequence). CDR3: CSPPSWKTQFF. CDR3 coding DNA: TGCAGTCCCCCTAGCTGGAAGACCCAGTTCTTC.

Turning to this clonotype: An end of the junction does not agree with germline; a read error may underlie this. CDR3 region: CTSRVAGGRETQYF. The CDR3 DNA follows: TGTACCAGCAGGGTAGCGGGGGGTCGAGAGACCCAGTACTTC. The chain combines TRBV12-3 or TRBV12-4 with TRBJ2-5; 10 bases align to TRBD2. This CDR3 has 14 residues.

This clonotype was detected only a few times. The chain links TRBV6-6 to TRBJ1-5; 7 bases align to TRBD1. Germline lookup yields CDR1 MNHNY and CDR2 SVGAGI (reference sequence). The CDR3 has 15 amino acids. V lost 4 bases to trimming and J lost 3 bases; unmatched junction nucleotides: 6. This chain's CDR3 is CASSSRQGHNQPQHF. The CDR3, as DNA: TGTGCCAGCAGTTCAAGACAGGGACACAATCAGCCCCAGCATTTT.

The rearrangement links TRBV12-3 or TRBV12-4 to TRBJ1-2, with D perhaps TRBD1 (5 bases). The CDR3 is 13 residues long. V was clipped by 7 bases and J by 10 bases, with 19 bases between them. The CDR3 reads CASTQGPSIDYTF. CDR3 coding DNA: TGTGCCAGCACTCAGGGCCCCTCCATCGACTACACCTTC.

This clonotype was detected many times. The chain recombines TRBV12-3 or TRBV12-4 with TRBJ2-3; D call uncertain. The V and J ends lost 4 bases and 5 bases respectively, with 7 bases between them. This CDR3 spans 12 amino acids. CDR3 amino acids: CASSSFGDTQYF. DNA of the CDR3: TGTGCCAGCAGTTCGTTCGGAGATACGCAGTATTTT.

J is TRBJ1-6 and V is TRBV7-3, with D possibly being TRBD1 (5 bases). This CDR3 has 15 amino acids. V was clipped by 0 bases and J by 8 bases, with 11 bases between them. CDR1 and CDR2 (germline): SGHTA, FQGTGA. This CDR3 is CASSLTRGLHSPLHF. The CDR3, as DNA: TGTGCCAGCAGCTTAACTAGGGGTCTTCATTCACCCCTCCACTTT.

Only a few counts were recorded for this clonotype. The rearrangement joins TRBV7-9 to TRBJ2-7; D is perhaps TRBD1 (6 bases). The germline V gene has CDR1 SEHNR and CDR2 FQNEAQ (reference sequence). CDR3 size: 14 residues. Deletions cut 4 bases from V and 4 bases from J, with 14 bases between. CDR3 in amino acids: CASSSNLGAYEQYF. CDR3 DNA sequence: TGTGCCAGCAGCTCCAACTTGGGGGCGTACGAGCAGTACTTC. Drawing the rest from reference TRBV7-9 and TRBJ2-7, the complete variable domain is DTGVSQNPRHKITKRGQNVTFRCDPISEHNRLYWYRQTLGQGPEFLTYFQNEAQLEKSRLLSDRFSAERPKGSFSTLEIQRTEQGDSAMYLCASSSNLGAYEQYFGPGTRLTVT.

This clonotype was observed a handful of times. V and J are TRBV10-3 and TRBJ2-3; the D is unclear. The CDR3 totals 12 residues. V dropped 8 bases and J dropped 4 bases, with 10 bases sitting between them. Germline loops: CDR1 ENHRY, CDR2 SYGVKD. CDR3 protein: CAIAPAADTQYF. Here the CDR3 DNA reads TGTGCCATCGCCCCGGCCGCAGATACGCAGTATTTT.

This clonotype has ten or more counts. The V and J genes are TRBV6-5 and TRBJ2-7; D unresolved. There are 14 residues in the CDR3. The V end lost 5 bases, the J end lost 2 bases, and 13 bases lay between the germline ends. Germline CDR1 and CDR2: MNHEY and SVGAGI. As DNA, the CDR3 is TGTGCCAGCAGTAGAGCAGCAAGGGCCTACGAGCAGTACTTC. It codes for CASSRAARAYEQYF.

This clonotype was detected ten times or more. The J gene is TRBJ2-7, the V gene TRBV29-1, with a weak D call TRBD1 (7 bases). Trimming shortened V by 5 bases and J by 5 bases, and 16 bases separated the two germline ends. In germline, CDR1 is SQVTM, CDR2 ANQGSEA. The CDR3 runs to 13 residues. Here the CDR3 reads CSVTSRGAHEQYF. CDR3 nucleotides: TGCAGCGTTACTAGCAGGGGGGCTCACGAGCAGTACTTC.

The sample holds a few counts of this clonotype. The chain joins TRBV6-2 or TRBV6-3 to TRBJ2-1; tentative D call: TRBD2 (6 bases). Trimming stripped 6 bases from V and 5 bases from J, with 8 bases between. Germline loops: CDR1 MNHEY, CDR2 SVGEGT. The CDR3 is 12 amino acids. The DNA for the CDR3 is TGTGCCAGCAGGGACTACCACAATGAGCAGTTCTTC. Translated, it gives CASRDYHNEQFF.

This clonotype was recorded many times. CDR3: CSVEPRGGRREQFF. In DNA, the CDR3 is TGCAGCGTTGAGCCTAGGGGAGGGAGGAGGGAGCAGTTCTTC. The rearrangement joins TRBV29-1 to TRBJ2-1; 7 positions agree with TRBD2. The V segment lost 3 bases and the J segment 10 bases; nucleotides outside the gene matches: 12. CDR3 length equals 14 residues. Germline V lookup: CDR1 SQVTM, CDR2 ANQGSEA.